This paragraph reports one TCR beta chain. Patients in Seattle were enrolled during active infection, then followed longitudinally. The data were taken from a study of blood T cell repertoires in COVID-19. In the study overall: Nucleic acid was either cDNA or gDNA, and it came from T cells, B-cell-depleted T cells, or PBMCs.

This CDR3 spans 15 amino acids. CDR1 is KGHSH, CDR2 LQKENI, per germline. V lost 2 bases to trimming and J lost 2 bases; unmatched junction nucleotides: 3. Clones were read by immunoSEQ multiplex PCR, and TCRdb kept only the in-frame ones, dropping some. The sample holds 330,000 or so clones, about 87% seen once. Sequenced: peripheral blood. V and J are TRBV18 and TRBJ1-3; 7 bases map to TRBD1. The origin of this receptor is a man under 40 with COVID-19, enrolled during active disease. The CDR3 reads CASSPDQGAGNTIYF. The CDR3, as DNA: TGTGCCAGCTCACCAGACCAGGGGGCTGGAAACACCATATATTTT. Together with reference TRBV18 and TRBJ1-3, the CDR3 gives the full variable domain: NAGVMQNPRHLVRRRGQEARLRCSPMKGHSHVYWYRQLPEEGLKFMVYLQKENIIDESGMPKERFSAEFPKEGPSILRIQQVVRGDSAAYFCASSPDQGAGNTIYFGEGSWLTVV.